This T cell receptor beta chain was obtained from a study of T cells in Graves' hyperthyroidism and ophthalmopathy. Overall study context: Blood from the periphery was taken at initial diagnosis, before any treatment.

TCR beta CDR3 regions were amplified from RNA. A first-round RT-PCR of the TCR CDR3 used the HTBI primer set. TCRdb itself ran the multiplex PCR reads through MiXCR, one entry per CDR3 protein. This sample has around 760,000 distinct CDR3 sequences, with under 45% found just once. Using around 10 ml of fresh peripheral blood, PBMCs were prepared. The V gene end was trimmed by 3 bases and the J gene end by 5 bases; junction bases not matched to a gene: 6. CDR1 is MGHDK, CDR2 SYGVNS, per germline. The CDR3 has 15 amino acids. This clonotype was detected ten times or more. The target antigen is unknown. Findings and caveats of the study: Also found in blood were most expanded thyroid clonotypes above 0.001. Progression to ophthalmopathy was predicted a median of roughly seven months early.

This receptor was identified in a woman between 35 and 50 years old with Graves' hyperthyroidism. The sample was blood. The V gene is TRBV25-1, the J gene TRBJ1-1; 10 nucleotides agree with TRBD1. CDR3 sequence (DNA): TGTGCCAGCAGTGAGACAGGGGGCCGGGTAACTGAAGCTTTCTTT. It codes for CASSETGGRVTEAFF. Full variable domain (rest looked up from reference TRBV25-1 and TRBJ1-1): EADIYQTPRYLVIGTGKKITLECSQTMGHDKMYWYQQDPGMELHLIHYSYGVNSTEKGDLSSESTVSRIRTEHFPLTLESARPSHTSQYLCASSETGGRVTEAFFGQGTRLTVV.